Presented here are 14 T cell receptor beta chains from one specimen sequenced in a study of technical replicates of blood from several donors. The repertoire was sequenced with immunoSEQ multiplex PCR; TCRdb's copy has only in-frame clones and lacks some. In the table there are around 57,000 clones, 95% to 98% of which are singletons. The material sequenced was T cells isolated from PBMCs. The receptors originated from a human donor in good health.

The chain carries TRBV9 and TRBJ2-3; 10 bases align to TRBD2. V dropped 4 bases and J dropped 0; count of bases not matched to a gene: 2. The CDR3 covers 15 residues. Germline assignment: CDR1 SGDLS and CDR2 YYNGEE. DNA for the CDR3: TGTGCCAGCAGCCTGACTAGCGGGAGCACAGATACGCAGTATTTT. This encodes CASSLTSGSTDTQYF.

This clone came up once. V gene TRBV7-2 combines with J gene TRBJ2-7; 7 bases fit TRBD2. Unmatched junction bases numbered 6, after V lost 1 base and J lost 0 bases. Germline-derived CDR1 and CDR2 are SGHTA and FQGNSA. This CDR3 is built from 16 residues. The CDR3 reads CASSLVAGGTSYEQYF. CDR3 coding DNA: TGTGCCAGCAGCTTAGTGGCCGGGGGGACCTCCTACGAGCAGTACTTC.

The chain employs TRBV4-1 and TRBJ1-1, with D possibly being TRBD1 (5 bases). V was cut by 0 bases and J by 13 bases, with 24 bases left in between. There are 16 residues in the CDR3. CDR1 is MGHRA and CDR2 is YSYEKL in the germline V gene. The CDR3 DNA reads as TGCGCCAGCAGCCAAGATAATGGGGGTCCTAAACCGGGGGGTTTCTTT. This gives the protein CASSQDNGGPKPGGFF.

The chain is built from TRBV4-1 and TRBJ2-6, with TRBD1 matching over 11 bases. The germline gives CDR1 MGHRA, CDR2 YSYEKL. The CDR3 length is 18 residues. J gave up 3 bases and V 1 base, and 5 bases lay outside the gene matches. The CDR3, as DNA: TGCGCCAGCAGCCAAGCCGGACAGGGGGCTTATGGGGCCAACGTCCTGACTTTC. It translates to CASSQAGQGAYGANVLTF.

The chain recombines TRBV19 with TRBJ1-2, with 8 bases matching TRBD1. This CDR3 region has 15 residues. Germline loops: CDR1 LNHDA, CDR2 SQIVND (reference sequence). The V segment lost 4 bases and the J segment 4 bases; nucleotides outside the gene matches: 8. CDR3 protein: CASSTKQGVGYGYTF. The CDR3 nucleotides read TGTGCCAGTAGTACCAAACAGGGGGTCGGCTATGGCTACACCTTC.

The rearrangement uses TRBV7-6 and TRBJ2-1; D gene unclear. Trimming removed 5 bases from V and 3 bases from J, with 17 bases in between. Germline CDR1 SGHVS, CDR2 FNYEAQ. This CDR3 contains 16 residues. CDR3 sequence: CASSLGGQVIYNEQFF. The DNA of the CDR3 is TGTGCCAGCAGCCTAGGTGGGCAGGTGATCTACAATGAGCAGTTCTTC.

This clone was counted a single time. The chain has TRBV7-6 and TRBJ2-7; 7 positions agree with TRBD2. In germline, CDR1 is SGHVS, CDR2 FNYEAQ. V lost 4 bases and J lost 1; bases outside the gene matches: 4. The CDR3 extends over 14 amino acids. For the CDR3, the DNA is TGTGCCAGCAGCTCCCCGGGACTATCCTACGAGCAGTACTTC. This encodes CASSSPGLSYEQYF.

The CDR3 DNA sequence: TGTGCCAGCAGCCCGCAGATCTATGGCTACACCTTC. It translates to CASSPQIYGYTF. The J gene is TRBJ1-2, the V gene TRBV7-2; D gene ambiguous. The CDR3 is made up of 12 amino acids. In germline, CDR1 is SGHTA, CDR2 FQGNSA. V was shortened by 5 bases and J by 4 bases, with 8 bases between the two germline ends.

J is TRBJ1-4 and V is TRBV28; D ambiguous. CDR1 is MDHEN and CDR2 is SYDVKM in the germline V gene. The CDR3 runs 15 residues. Trimming stripped 6 bases from V and 16 bases from J, with 27 bases between. The CDR3 loop is CASSTYRVLDRVRFF. In DNA, the CDR3 is TGTGCCAGCAGCACATATCGGGTCCTAGATCGGGTTCGGTTTTTT.

The V gene is TRBV5-4, the J gene TRBJ2-7; a weak D match, TRBD1 (6 bases). The germline V gene has CDR1 SGHNT and CDR2 YYREEE (reference sequence). This CDR3 spans 12 amino acids. The ends were cut back, 2 bases at V and 7 bases at J, with 10 bases in the middle. This CDR3 is CASSFTGYEQYF. The CDR3 DNA reads as TGTGCCAGCAGCTTTACAGGGTATGAGCAGTACTTC.

The V gene is TRBV5-1, the J gene TRBJ2-3; D perhaps matches TRBD2 (6 bases). Germline CDR1 is SGHRS and CDR2 is YFSETQ. V lost 5 bases, J lost 0 bases, and 13 bases lay in between. The length of the CDR3 is 15 residues. The CDR3 DNA is TGCGCCAGCAGTCCACCGGGACTGAGCACAGATACGCAGTATTTT. Its translation is CASSPPGLSTDTQYF.

The chain employs TRBV27 and TRBJ2-7; TRBD1 aligns across 9 bases. CDR1 and CDR2 from the germline V gene are MNHEY and SMNVEV (reference sequence). The trim removed 5 bases at V and 7 bases at J, leaving 15 bases unmatched. This CDR3 is built from 16 residues. The CDR3 bases are TGTGCCAGCAGTCTATTACCCGGGACAGGGTCGAGTGAGCAGTACTTC. It translates to CASSLLPGTGSSEQYF.

This chain connects TRBV6-5 to TRBJ1-4; D uncertain. This CDR3 comprises 15 residues. Germline assignment: CDR1 MNHEY and CDR2 SVGAGI. V shed 4 bases and J shed 3 bases, with 12 bases lying between them. The CDR3 sequence is CASSSSGRANEKLFF. As DNA, the CDR3 is TGTGCCAGCAGTTCCTCAGGTCGGGCTAATGAAAAACTGTTTTTT.

CDR3 nucleotide sequence: TGCGCCAGCAGTGAGTCGCCCCTCGGGGTTAGCAATCAGCCCCAGCATTTT. This codes for CASSESPLGVSNQPQHF. V and J are TRBV10-2 and TRBJ1-5, with D uncertain. Trimming took 0 bases from V and 0 from J, leaving 12 bases between them. The CDR3 sequence is 17 residues long. Per germline, CDR1 WSHSY and CDR2 SAAADI.